The clone carrying this TCR beta chain was observed many times. The antigen is not known. CDR3 length equals 12 residues. V lost 4 bases and J lost 5, with 8 bases in between. Germline loops: CDR1 SGHRS, CDR2 YFSETQ. Each CDR3 protein gets one entry after TCRdb re-called the 5' RACE reads with MiXCR. The profile shows about 160,000 distinct CDR3 sequences, 25% to 40% of them singletons. The sample comes from a study of T-cell memory formation after mild COVID-19. Whole-study findings and limits: Contracting clones localized mainly to CM and EM when CD4+ and mainly to EMRA when CD8+.

The clonotype comes from an adult woman who had mild COVID-19 (a few samples of this study predate the infection). Cell type and time point are not known. The chain couples TRBV5-1 to TRBJ2-3; D unclear. The sample was PBMCs or a T cell subset sorted from them (not recorded which). Written as DNA, the CDR3 is TGCGCCAGCAGCACCAGAGAAGATACGCAGTATTTT. This translates into CASSTREDTQYF.